These 10 T cell receptor beta chains were sequenced from one sample in a study of regulatory T cells in long-lasting Graves disease (dated by TCRdb to the early 2020s). Sample time point, as interpreted from the label and publication: newly diagnosed GD, antithyroid drugs for less than 3 months. RNA was extracted from PBMCs in TRIzol for both TCR sequencing and RNA sequencing. Library generation was performed with multiplex PCR. Instrument on record: Illumina HiSeq 4000. To build TCR beta libraries, CDR3 regions were amplified by Arm-PCR using iRepertoire HTBI primers. TCRdb itself trimmed the public reads at Q25 with fastp, ran MiXCR and retained productive beta chains. Each CDR3 protein gets just one entry, which takes the most common genes and DNA from the rows behind it. Here the sample has around 450,000 distinct CDR3 sequences; around 15% occur a single time. The ten biggest clones cover roughly an eighth of the sample.

These data were also filed under a second study, of T cells in Graves' hyperthyroidism and ophthalmopathy.

The input for sequencing was peripheral blood mononuclear cells (PBMCs), taken at new diagnosis, from a patient treated with antithyroid drugs. These receptor sequences come from a middle-aged man with Graves disease. Donor details come from another sample of the same person, matched by shared clones.

The V gene is TRBV10-3, the J gene TRBJ2-4; D is possibly TRBD2 (5 bases). The CDR3 covers 12 residues. Trimming shortened V by 2 bases and J by 7 bases, and 6 bases separated the two germline ends. The germline CDR1 and CDR2 sequences are ENHRY and SYGVKD. CDR3 protein: CAISETSNIQYF. Here the CDR3 DNA reads TGTGCCATCAGTGAGACTAGTAACATTCAGTACTTC.

This clonotype was recorded a few times. The V call is TRBV28, the J call TRBJ1-2; D unclear. The V gene's germline CDR1 is MDHEN and CDR2 SYDVKM. The CDR3 is 13 residues long. The V and J ends lost 2 bases and 8 bases respectively, with 12 bases between them. The CDR3 spells CASSLTASWGYTF. CDR3 in DNA: TGTGCCAGCAGTTTAACTGCCAGTTGGGGCTACACCTTC.

This clonotype was seen a few times. The CDR3 region is CASRGWGYSTDTQYF. The CDR3 coding sequence is TGTGCCAGCAGGGGGTGGGGGTATAGCACAGATACGCAGTATTTT. The chain links TRBV3-1 to TRBJ2-3; D is perhaps TRBD1 or TRBD2 (5 bases each). Germline lookup yields CDR1 LGHDT and CDR2 YNNKEL (reference sequence). This CDR3 has 15 amino acids. V lost 6 bases and J 0 bases, leaving 13 bases between the germline ends.

In DNA, the CDR3 is TGTGCCACCAGCAGAGATCTATACACCGGGGAGCTGTTTTTT. Its protein is CATSRDLYTGELFF. The chain employs TRBV15 and TRBJ2-2; unclear D gene. Trimming removed 0 bases at V and 3 bases at J, with 5 bases between. Germline V gives CDR1 LNHNV, CDR2 YYDKDF (reference sequence). The CDR3 totals 14 residues.

This clonotype was counted ten times or more. V is TRBV20-1 and J is TRBJ1-5; 7 positions agree with TRBD1. The trim removed 3 bases at V and 4 bases at J, leaving 3 bases unmatched. Germline CDR1 reads DFQATT; CDR2 reads SNEGSKA (reference sequence). This CDR3 comprises 13 residues. In DNA, the CDR3 is TGCAGTGCTAGTATGACAGGGAATCAGCCCCAGCATTTT. Its translation is CSASMTGNQPQHF.

This clonotype was counted many times. The rearrangement joins TRBV6-1 to TRBJ1-1; 8 nucleotides align to TRBD1. Trimming removed 4 bases from V and 0 bases from J; junction bases left unmatched: 7. Germline V gives CDR1 MNHNS, CDR2 SASEGT. CDR3 size: 16 residues. CDR3 residues: CASSAQGAWMNTEAFF. The DNA of the CDR3 is TGTGCCAGCAGTGCGCAGGGGGCTTGGATGAACACTGAAGCTTTCTTT.

This clonotype came up a few times. The chain uses TRBV28 and TRBJ2-1; TRBD2 is a possible D gene (6 bases). The CDR3 runs to 12 residues. Deletions cut 6 bases from V and 15 bases from J, with 18 bases between. Germline CDR1 MDHEN, CDR2 SYDVKM. As DNA, the CDR3 is TGTGCCAGCAGGTCGACGTGGGAGGAAATGTTCTTC. Its translation: CASRSTWEEMFF.

The chain uses TRBV4-2 and TRBJ2-7; D is unresolved. CDR3 length equals 14 residues. Germline values: CDR1 LGHNA, CDR2 YNFKEQ. With 3 bases removed from V and 0 bases from J, the gap between germline ends came to 9 bases. The CDR3 DNA reads as TGTGCCAGCAGCCAGGGCAGTCCCTCCTACGAGCAGTACTTC. This translates into CASSQGSPSYEQYF.

This clonotype came up many times. The rearrangement joins TRBV2 to TRBJ1-1; TRBD1 matches 7 bases. V shed 4 bases and J 7 bases; nucleotides not matched to a gene: 3. Germline CDR1 and CDR2: SNHLY and FYNNEI. The length of the CDR3 is 12 residues. The CDR3 DNA reads as TGTGCCAGCAGTGGACAGGGCCTTGAAGCTTTCTTT. Its translation: CASSGQGLEAFF.

This clonotype was detected only a few times. The chain has TRBV20-1 and TRBJ2-1; D possibly uses TRBD1 or TRBD2 (6 bases each). The CDR3 consists of 13 residues. The V end was cut by 6 bases, the J end by 5 bases, with 14 bases between. Germline V CDR1 and CDR2: DFQATT, SNEGSKA (reference sequence). In DNA, the CDR3 is TGCAGTGCCACGTCGGGGGCTAACAATGAGCAGTTCTTC. Its protein is CSATSGANNEQFF.